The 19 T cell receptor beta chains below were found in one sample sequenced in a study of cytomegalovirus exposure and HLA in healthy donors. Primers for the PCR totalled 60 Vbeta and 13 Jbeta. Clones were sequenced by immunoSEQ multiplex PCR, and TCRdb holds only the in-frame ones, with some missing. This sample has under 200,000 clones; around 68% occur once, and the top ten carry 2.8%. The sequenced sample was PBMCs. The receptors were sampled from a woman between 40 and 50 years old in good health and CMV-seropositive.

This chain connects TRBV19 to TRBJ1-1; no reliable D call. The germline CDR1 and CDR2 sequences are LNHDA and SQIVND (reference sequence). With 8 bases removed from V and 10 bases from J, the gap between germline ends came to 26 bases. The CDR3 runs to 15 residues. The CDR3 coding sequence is TGTGCCAGTCACGGACCGGAGGAGGTCTCTTCTGGAGCTTTCTTT. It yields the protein CASHGPEEVSSGAFF. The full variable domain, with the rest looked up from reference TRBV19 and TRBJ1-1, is DGGITQSPKYLFRKEGQNVTLSCEQNLNHDAMYWYRQDPGQGLRLIYYSQIVNDFQKGDIAEGYSVSREKKESFPLTVTSAQKNPTAFYLCASHGPEEVSSGAFFGQGTRLTVV.

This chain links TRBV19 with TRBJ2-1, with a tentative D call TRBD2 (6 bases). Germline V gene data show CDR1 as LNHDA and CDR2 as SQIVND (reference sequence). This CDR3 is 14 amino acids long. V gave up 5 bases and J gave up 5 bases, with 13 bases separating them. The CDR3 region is CASSHVGGDNEQFF. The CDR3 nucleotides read TGTGCCAGTAGTCATGTTGGAGGGGACAATGAGCAGTTCTTC. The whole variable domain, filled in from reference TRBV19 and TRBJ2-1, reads DGGITQSPKYLFRKEGQNVTLSCEQNLNHDAMYWYRQDPGQGLRLIYYSQIVNDFQKGDIAEGYSVSREKKESFPLTVTSAQKNPTAFYLCASSHVGGDNEQFFGPGTRLTVL.

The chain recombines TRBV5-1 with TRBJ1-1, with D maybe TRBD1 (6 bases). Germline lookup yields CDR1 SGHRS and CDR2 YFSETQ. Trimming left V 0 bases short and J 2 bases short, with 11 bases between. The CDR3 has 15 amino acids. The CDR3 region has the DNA TGCGCCAGCAGCTTGGGGGGCGGGGGCAACACTGAAGCTTTCTTT. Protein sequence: CASSLGGGGNTEAFF.

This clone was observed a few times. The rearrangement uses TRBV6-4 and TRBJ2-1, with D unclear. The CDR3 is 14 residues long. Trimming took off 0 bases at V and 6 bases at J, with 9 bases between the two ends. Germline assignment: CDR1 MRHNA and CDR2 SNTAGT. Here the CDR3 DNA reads TGTGCCAGCAGTGACTCGAGGTTCCCCAATGAGCAGTTCTTC. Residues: CASSDSRFPNEQFF.

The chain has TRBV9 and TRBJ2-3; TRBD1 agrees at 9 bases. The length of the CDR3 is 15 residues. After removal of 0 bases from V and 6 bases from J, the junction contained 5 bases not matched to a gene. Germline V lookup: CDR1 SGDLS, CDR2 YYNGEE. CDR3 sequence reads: CASSVEGTGSDTQYF. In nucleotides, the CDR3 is TGTGCCAGCAGCGTAGAGGGGACAGGGTCCGATACGCAGTATTTT.

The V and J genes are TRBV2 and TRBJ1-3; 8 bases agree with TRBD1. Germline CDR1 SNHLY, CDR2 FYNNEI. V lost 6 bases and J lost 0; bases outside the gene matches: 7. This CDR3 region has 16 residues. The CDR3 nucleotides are TGTGCCAGCAGAAGGGCCGGACAGGGCTCTGGAAACACCATATATTTT. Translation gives CASRRAGQGSGNTIYF.

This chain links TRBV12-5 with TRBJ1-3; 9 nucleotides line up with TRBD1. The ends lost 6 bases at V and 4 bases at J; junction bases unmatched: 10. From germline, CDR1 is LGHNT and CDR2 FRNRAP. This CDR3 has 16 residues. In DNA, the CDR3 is TGTGCTAGTGGCCCAAGGACAGGGGTGGCAGGAAACACCATATATTTT. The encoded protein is CASGPRTGVAGNTIYF.

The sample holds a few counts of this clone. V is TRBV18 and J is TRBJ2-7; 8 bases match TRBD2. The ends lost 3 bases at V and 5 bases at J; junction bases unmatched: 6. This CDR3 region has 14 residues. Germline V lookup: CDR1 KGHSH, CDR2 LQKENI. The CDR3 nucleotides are TGTGCCAGCTCACCTCGGGGGGGCCCGGACGAGCAGTACTTC. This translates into CASSPRGGPDEQYF.

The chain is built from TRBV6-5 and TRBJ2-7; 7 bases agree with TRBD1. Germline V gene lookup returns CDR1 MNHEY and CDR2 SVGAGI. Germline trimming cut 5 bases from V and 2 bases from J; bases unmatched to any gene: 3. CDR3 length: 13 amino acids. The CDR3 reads CASSRDSAYEQYF. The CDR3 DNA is TGTGCCAGCAGTCGGGACAGCGCCTACGAGCAGTACTTC.

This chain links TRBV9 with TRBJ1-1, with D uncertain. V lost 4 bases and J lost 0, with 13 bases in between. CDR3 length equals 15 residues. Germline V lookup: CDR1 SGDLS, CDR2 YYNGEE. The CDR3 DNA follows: TGTGCCAGCAGCCCCCGGGAAGAGATGAACACTGAAGCTTTCTTT. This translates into CASSPREEMNTEAFF.

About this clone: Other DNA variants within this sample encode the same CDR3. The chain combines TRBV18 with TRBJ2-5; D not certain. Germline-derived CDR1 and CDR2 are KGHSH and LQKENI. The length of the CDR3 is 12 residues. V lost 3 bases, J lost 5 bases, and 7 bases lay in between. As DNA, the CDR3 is TGTGCCAGCTCACCCAAACGGGAGACCCAGTACTTC. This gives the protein CASSPKRETQYF.

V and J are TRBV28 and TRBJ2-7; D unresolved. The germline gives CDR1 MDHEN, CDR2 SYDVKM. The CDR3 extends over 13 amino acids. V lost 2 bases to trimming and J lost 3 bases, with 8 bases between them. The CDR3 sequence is CASSLDGFYEQYF. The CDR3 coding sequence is TGTGCCAGCAGTTTAGACGGGTTCTACGAGCAGTACTTC.

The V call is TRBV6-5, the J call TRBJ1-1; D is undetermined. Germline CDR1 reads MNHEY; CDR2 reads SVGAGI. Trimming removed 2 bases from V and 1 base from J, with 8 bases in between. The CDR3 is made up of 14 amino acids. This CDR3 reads CASSYQAPNTEAFF. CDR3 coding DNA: TGTGCCAGCAGTTACCAGGCGCCGAACACTGAAGCTTTCTTT.

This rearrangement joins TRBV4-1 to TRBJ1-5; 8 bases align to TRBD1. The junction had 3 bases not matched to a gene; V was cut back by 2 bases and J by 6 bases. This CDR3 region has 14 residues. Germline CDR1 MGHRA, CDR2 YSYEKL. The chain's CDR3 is CASSQQQGGQPQHF. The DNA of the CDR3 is TGCGCCAGCAGCCAACAACAGGGGGGTCAGCCCCAGCATTTT.

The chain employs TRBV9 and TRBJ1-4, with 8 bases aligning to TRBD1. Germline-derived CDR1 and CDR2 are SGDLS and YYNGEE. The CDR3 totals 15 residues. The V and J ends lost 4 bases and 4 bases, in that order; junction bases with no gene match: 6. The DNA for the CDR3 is TGTGCCAGCAGCCCCGGACAGGGCCGTAATGAAAAACTGTTTTTT. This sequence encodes CASSPGQGRNEKLFF. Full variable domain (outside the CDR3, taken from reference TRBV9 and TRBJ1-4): DSGVTQTPKHLITATGQRVTLRCSPRSGDLSVYWYQQSLDQGLQFLIQYYNGEERAKGNILERFSAQQFPDLHSELNLSSLELGDSALYFCASSPGQGRNEKLFFGSGTQLSVL.

The CDR3 DNA reads as TGTGCCAGCTCACCAGGTCCGCTAGGGGCCAACGTCCTGACTTTC. Its translation is CASSPGPLGANVLTF. The chain recombines TRBV18 with TRBJ2-6; unclear D gene. Germline CDR1 KGHSH, CDR2 LQKENI. This CDR3 comprises 15 residues. V gave up 2 bases and J gave up 4 bases, with 9 bases separating them.

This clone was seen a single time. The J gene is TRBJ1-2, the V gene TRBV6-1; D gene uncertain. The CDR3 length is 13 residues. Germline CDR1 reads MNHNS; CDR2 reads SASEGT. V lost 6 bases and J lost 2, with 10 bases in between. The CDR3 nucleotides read TGTGCCAGCAGGTCGGGGTGGAACTATGGCTACACCTTC. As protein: CASRSGWNYGYTF.

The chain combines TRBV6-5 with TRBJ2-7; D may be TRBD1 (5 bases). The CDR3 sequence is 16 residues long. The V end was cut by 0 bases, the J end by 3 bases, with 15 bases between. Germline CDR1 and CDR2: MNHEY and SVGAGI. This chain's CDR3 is CASSYSGRTNFYEQYF. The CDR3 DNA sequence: TGTGCCAGCAGTTACTCCGGACGGACAAACTTCTACGAGCAGTACTTC.

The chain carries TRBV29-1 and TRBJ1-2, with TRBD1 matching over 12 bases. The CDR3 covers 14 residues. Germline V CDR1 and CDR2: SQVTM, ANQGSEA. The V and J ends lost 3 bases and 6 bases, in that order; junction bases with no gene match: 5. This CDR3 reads CSVEGTGGPHGYTF. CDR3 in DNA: TGCAGCGTTGAGGGGACAGGGGGCCCCCATGGCTACACCTTC.